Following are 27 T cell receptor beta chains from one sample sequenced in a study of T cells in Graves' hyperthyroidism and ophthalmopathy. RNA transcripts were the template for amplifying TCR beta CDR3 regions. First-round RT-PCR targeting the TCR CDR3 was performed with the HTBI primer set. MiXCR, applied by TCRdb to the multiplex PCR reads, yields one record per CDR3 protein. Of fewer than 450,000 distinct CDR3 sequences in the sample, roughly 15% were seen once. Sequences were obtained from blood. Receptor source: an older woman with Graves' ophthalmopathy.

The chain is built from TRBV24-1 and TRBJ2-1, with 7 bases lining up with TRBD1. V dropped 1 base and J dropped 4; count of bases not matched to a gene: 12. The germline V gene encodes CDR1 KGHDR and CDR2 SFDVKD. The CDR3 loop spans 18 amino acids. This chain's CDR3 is CATSDFLGGTAKYNEQFF. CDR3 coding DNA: TGTGCCACCAGTGATTTTTTGGGTGGGACAGCAAAGTACAATGAGCAGTTCTTC.

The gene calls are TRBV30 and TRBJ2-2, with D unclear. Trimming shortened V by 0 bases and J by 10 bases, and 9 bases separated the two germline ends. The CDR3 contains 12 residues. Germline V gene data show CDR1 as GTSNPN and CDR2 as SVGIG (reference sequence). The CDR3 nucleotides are TGTGCCTGGAGTGTACAGTTGAAGGAGCTGTTTTTT. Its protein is CAWSVQLKELFF.

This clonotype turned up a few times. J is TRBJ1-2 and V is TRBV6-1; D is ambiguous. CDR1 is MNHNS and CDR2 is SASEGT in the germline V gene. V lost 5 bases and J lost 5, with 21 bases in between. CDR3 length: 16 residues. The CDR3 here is CASSLTGSPYAYGYTF. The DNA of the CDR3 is TGTGCCAGCAGTTTAACCGGGTCGCCCTACGCTTATGGCTACACCTTC.

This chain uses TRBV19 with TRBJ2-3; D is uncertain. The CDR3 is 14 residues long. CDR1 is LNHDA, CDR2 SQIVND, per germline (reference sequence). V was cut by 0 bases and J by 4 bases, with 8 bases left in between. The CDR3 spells CASSIDRLADTQYF. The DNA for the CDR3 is TGTGCCAGTAGTATAGATCGCCTGGCAGATACGCAGTATTTT.

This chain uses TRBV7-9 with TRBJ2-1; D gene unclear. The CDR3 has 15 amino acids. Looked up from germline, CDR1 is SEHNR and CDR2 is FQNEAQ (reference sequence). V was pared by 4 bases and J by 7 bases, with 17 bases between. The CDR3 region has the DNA TGTGCCAGCAGCTCCAGTGATAACAGCCATAATGAGCAGTTCTTC. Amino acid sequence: CASSSSDNSHNEQFF.

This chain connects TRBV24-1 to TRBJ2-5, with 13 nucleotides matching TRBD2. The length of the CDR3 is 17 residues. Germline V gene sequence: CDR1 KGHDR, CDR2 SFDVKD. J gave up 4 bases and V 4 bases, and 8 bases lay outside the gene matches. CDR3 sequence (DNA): TGTGCCACCAGTGACCCTCCGACTAGCGGGAGGAGAGAGACCCAGTACTTC. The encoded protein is CATSDPPTSGRRETQYF.

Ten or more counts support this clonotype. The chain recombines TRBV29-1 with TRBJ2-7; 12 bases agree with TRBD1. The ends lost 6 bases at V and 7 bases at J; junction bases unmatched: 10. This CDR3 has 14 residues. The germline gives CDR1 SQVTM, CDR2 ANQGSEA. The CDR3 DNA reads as TGCAGCGTCCGACCGGGACAGGGGGCGAGGGAGCAGTACTTC. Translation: CSVRPGQGAREQYF.

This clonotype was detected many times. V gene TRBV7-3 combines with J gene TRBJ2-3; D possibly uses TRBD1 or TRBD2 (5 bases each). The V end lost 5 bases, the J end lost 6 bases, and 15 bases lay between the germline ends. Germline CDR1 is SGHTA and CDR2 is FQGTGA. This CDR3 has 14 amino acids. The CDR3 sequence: CASSAVGGSDTQYF. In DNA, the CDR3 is TGTGCCAGCAGCGCGGTTGGGGGTTCCGATACGCAGTATTTT.

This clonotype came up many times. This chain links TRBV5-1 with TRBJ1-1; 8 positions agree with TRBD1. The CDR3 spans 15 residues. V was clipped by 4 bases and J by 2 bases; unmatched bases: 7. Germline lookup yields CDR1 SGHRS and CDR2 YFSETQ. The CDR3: CASSRQQGVNTEAFF. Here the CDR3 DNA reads TGCGCCAGCAGCCGCCAACAGGGGGTAAACACTGAAGCTTTCTTT.

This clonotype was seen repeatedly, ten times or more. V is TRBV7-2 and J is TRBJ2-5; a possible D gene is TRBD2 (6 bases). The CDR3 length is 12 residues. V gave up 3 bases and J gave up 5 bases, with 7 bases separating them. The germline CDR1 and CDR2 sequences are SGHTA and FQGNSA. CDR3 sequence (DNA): TGTGCCAGCAGCTTTCGGGGGGAGACCCAGTACTTC. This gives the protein CASSFRGETQYF.

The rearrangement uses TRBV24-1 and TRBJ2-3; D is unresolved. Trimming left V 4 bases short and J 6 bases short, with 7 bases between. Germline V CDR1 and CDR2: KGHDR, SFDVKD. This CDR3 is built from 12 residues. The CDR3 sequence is CATSDWVDTQYF. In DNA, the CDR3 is TGTGCCACCAGTGACTGGGTGGATACGCAGTATTTT.

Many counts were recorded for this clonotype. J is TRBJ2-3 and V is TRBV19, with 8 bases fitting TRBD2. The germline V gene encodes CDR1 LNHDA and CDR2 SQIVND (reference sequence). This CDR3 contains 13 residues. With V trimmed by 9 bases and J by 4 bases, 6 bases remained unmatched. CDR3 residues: CASESGSADTQYF. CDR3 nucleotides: TGTGCCAGCGAAAGCGGGAGTGCAGATACGCAGTATTTT. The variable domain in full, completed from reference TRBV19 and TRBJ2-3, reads DGGITQSPKYLFRKEGQNVTLSCEQNLNHDAMYWYRQDPGQGLRLIYYSQIVNDFQKGDIAEGYSVSREKKESFPLTVTSAQKNPTAFYLCASESGSADTQYFGPGTRLTVL.

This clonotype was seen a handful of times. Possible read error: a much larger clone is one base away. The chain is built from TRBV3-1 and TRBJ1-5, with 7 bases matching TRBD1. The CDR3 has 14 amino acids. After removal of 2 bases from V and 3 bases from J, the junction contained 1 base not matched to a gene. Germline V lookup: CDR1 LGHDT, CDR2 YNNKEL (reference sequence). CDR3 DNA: TGTGCCAGCAGCCAAACAGGGGACAATCAGCCCCAGCATTTT. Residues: CASSQTGDNQPQHF.

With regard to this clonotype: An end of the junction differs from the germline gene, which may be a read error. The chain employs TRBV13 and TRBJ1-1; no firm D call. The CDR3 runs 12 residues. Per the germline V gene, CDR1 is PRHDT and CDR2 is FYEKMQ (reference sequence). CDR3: CASSLGNTEASF. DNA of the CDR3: TGTGCCAGCAGCTTGGGGAATACTGAAGCTTCCTTT.

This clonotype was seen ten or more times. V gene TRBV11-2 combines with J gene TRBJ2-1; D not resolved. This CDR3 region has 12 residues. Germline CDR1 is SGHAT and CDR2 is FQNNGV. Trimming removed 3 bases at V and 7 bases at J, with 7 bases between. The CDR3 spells CASSFDRNEQFF. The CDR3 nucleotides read TGTGCCAGCAGCTTTGATAGAAATGAGCAGTTCTTC.

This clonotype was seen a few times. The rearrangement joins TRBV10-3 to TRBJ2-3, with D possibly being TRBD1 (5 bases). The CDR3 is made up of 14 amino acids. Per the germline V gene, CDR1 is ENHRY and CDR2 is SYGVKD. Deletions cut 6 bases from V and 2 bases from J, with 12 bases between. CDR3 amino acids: CAIRGRQSTDTQYF. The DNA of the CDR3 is TGTGCCATCAGGGGGCGGCAGTCCACAGATACGCAGTATTTT.

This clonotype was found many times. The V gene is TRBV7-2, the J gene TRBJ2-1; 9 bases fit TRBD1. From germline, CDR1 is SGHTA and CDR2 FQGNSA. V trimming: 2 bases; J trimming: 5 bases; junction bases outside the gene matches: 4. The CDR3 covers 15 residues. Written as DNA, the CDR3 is TGTGCCAGCAGCTTAATGGGACAGGGCAACAATGAGCAGTTCTTC. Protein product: CASSLMGQGNNEQFF.

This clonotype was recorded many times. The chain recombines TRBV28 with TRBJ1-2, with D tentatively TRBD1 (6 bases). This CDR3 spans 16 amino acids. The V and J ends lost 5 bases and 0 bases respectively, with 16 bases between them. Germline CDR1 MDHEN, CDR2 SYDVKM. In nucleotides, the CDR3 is TGTGCCAGCAGTCCCGGGGGGGCAAGTTCTAACTATGGCTACACCTTC. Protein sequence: CASSPGGASSNYGYTF.

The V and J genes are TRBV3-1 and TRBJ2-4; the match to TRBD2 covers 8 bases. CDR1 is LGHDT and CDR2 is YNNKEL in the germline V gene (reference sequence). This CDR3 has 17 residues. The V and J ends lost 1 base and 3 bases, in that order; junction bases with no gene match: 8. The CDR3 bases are TGTGCCAGCAGCCAAGCGGTACTAGCGGACTTCAAAAACATTCAGTACTTC. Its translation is CASSQAVLADFKNIQYF.

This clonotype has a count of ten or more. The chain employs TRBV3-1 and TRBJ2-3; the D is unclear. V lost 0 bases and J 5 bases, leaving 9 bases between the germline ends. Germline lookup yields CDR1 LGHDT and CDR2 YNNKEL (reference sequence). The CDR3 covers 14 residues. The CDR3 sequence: CASSQDRLRDTQYF. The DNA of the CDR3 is TGTGCCAGCAGCCAAGATCGACTTAGAGATACGCAGTATTTT.

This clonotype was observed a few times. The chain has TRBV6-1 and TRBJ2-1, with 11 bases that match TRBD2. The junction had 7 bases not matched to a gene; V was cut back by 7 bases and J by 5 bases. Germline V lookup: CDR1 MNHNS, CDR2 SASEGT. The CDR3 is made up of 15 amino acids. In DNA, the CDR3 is TGTGCCAGCACCCCGGGACTAGCGGAAAACAATGAGCAGTTCTTC. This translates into CASTPGLAENNEQFF.

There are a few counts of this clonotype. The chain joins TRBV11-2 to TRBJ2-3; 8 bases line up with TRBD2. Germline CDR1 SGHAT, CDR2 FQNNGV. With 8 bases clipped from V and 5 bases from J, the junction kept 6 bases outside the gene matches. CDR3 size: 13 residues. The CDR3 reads CASGSGRVDTQYF. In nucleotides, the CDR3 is TGTGCCAGCGGGAGCGGGAGAGTAGATACGCAGTATTTT.

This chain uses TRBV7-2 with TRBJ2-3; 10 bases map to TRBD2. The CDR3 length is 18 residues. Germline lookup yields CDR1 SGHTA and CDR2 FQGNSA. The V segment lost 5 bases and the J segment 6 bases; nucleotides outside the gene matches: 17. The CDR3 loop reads CASSPRRAGGRMTDTQYF. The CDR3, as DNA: TGTGCCAGCAGCCCTCGGAGAGCGGGAGGGCGCATGACCGATACGCAGTATTTT.

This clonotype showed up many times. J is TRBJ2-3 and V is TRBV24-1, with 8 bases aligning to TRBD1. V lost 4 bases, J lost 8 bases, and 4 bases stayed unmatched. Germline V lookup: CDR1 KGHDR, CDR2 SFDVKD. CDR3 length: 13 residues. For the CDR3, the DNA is TGTGCCACCAGTGAAGACGGACAGGGTACGCAGTATTTT. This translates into CATSEDGQGTQYF.

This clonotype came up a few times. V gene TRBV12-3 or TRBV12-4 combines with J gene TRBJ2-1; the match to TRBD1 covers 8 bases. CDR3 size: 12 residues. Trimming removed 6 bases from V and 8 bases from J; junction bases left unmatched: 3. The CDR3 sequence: CASSDRGYEQFF. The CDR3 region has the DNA TGTGCCAGCAGCGACAGGGGCTATGAGCAGTTCTTC.

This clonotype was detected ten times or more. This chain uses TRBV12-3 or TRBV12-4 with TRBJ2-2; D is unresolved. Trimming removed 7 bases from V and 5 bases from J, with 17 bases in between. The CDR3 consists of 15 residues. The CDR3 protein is CASTLPTGITGELFF. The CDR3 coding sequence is TGTGCCAGCACCCTCCCGACGGGTATAACCGGGGAGCTGTTTTTT.

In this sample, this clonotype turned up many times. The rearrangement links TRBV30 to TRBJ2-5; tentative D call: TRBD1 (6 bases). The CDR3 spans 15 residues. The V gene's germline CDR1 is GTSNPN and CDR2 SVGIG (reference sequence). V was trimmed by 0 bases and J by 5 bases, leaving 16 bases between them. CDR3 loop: CAWSVAGAVGETQYF. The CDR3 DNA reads TGTGCCTGGAGTGTAGCAGGGGCCGTCGGGGAGACCCAGTACTTC.